This entry is about one TCR beta chain. Antigen specificity is unknown. CDR3 length: 13 residues. Germline assignment: CDR1 SGHNT and CDR2 YYREEE (reference sequence). Trimming removed 0 bases at V and 7 bases at J, with 5 bases between. This record comes from a study of T cells in localized non-small cell lung cancer. Study-wide results and caveats: Adjacent lung exhibited a median of about 50 among the 100 most abundant tumor clones. Uninvolved adjacent lung had the highest recorded T cell clonality, with tumor below it. Tumor samples were not multi-region, leaving intratumor heterogeneity unexcluded. With higher T cell density in blood came longer overall survival.

Method: immunoSEQ multiplex PCR; TCRdb's copy keeps in-frame clones and lacks some. The profile covers approximately 30,000 clones, with about nine tenths appearing a single time and 17% taken by the ten largest. The receptor was isolated from a man aged 40-75 years with stage III lung adenocarcinoma. Sequencing was performed on peripheral blood mononuclear cells, taken before any cancer treatment. The gene calls are TRBV5-4 and TRBJ1-6; D gene unclear. The CDR3, as DNA: TGTGCCAGCAGCTTGGACCAGAATTCACCCCTCCACTTT. Residues: CASSLDQNSPLHF. Variable domain in full (rest from reference TRBV5-4 and TRBJ1-6): ETGVTQSPTHLIKTRGQQVTLRCSSQSGHNTVSWYQQALGQGPQFIFQYYREEENGRGNFPPRFSGLQFPNYSSELNVNALELDDSALYLCASSLDQNSPLHFGNGTRLTVT.